This is a list of T cell receptor beta chains from one sample in a study of CD8 T cells in ankylosing spondylitis. TCRdb redid the calling of the 5' RACE reads with MiXCR, one entry per CDR3 protein. The table has 30,000 to 40,000 distinct CDR3 sequences, 9% to 12% seen once; the top ten hold 15% to 20%. The sample taken for sequencing was blood, either unsorted or a sorted T cell fraction (not recorded which). These receptors were collected from a male donor with ankylosing spondylitis or in good health (not recorded which). CDR3s include the opening cysteine and the closing phenylalanine or tryptophan. The D gene is left open where the match is weak. Rows give clone size only sometimes, using once, few, many, or a class for an expanded clone.

TRBV5-5	TRBJ1-4	TRBD1	NA	TGTGCCAGCAGCTTACGGGACAGGGTAAGTGAAAAACTGTTTTTT	CASSLRDRVSEKLFF
TRBV24-1	TRBJ2-2	TRBD1	many	TGTGCCACCAGTGATTCGGCCGGGACAGGGTTGCCGGGGGAGCTGTTTTTT	CATSDSAGTGLPGELFF
TRBV12-3/TRBV12-4	TRBJ1-1	NA	many	TGTGCCAGCAGTTGGGCGCCGAACACTGAAGCTTTCTTT	CASSWAPNTEAFF
TRBV4-2	TRBJ2-1	TRBD2	many	TGTGCCAGCAGCCAAGATACTAGCGGGAGTGTTTCGGGCAATGAGCAGTTCTTC	CASSQDTSGSVSGNEQFF
TRBV20-1	TRBJ1-1	TRBD1	NA	TGCAGTGCTAGAGACGCCACCGGGACAGGGAGAACTGAAGCTTTCTTT	CSARDATGTGRTEAFF
TRBV4-1	TRBJ2-1	TRBD2	many	TGCGCCAGCAGCCGCCTGGGACTAGCGGCCTACAATGAGCAGTTCTTC	CASSRLGLAAYNEQFF
TRBV9	TRBJ2-1	TRBD2	many	TGTGCCAGCAGCGACCCAGGGACTAGTCCTCCCCTGAATGAGCAGTTCTTC	CASSDPGTSPPLNEQFF
TRBV14	TRBJ2-3	NA	many	TGTGCCAGCAGCCAAGATGTTAGGGCGGGTACGCAGTATTTT	CASSQDVRAGTQYF
TRBV20-1	TRBJ2-3	NA	few	TGCAGTGCTAGTTCGGGGATTAGCACAGATACGCAGTATTTT	CSASSGISTDTQYF
TRBV29-1	TRBJ1-1	NA	NA	TGCAGCGTTGAACCCCGAATCGACCTGACTATGAACACTGAAGCTTTCTTT	CSVEPRIDLTMNTEAFF
TRBV12-3/TRBV12-4	TRBJ1-5	NA	NA	TGTGCCAGCAGTTTAGAAGTGAAACAGTTTAGCAATCAGCCCCAGCATTTT	CASSLEVKQFSNQPQHF
TRBV2	TRBJ2-1	TRBD2	many	TGTGCCAGCACCGAAGCGGGGGCCGCTGGGAATGAGCAGTTCTTC	CASTEAGAAGNEQFF
TRBV7-9	TRBJ2-5	NA	NA	TGTGCCAGCAGCAAAGTAGAGACCCAGTACTTC	CASSKVETQYF
TRBV18	TRBJ1-2	NA	many	TGTGCCAGCTCACCATCCGGGGGGAAGTATGGCTACACCTTC	CASSPSGGKYGYTF
TRBV12-3/TRBV12-4	TRBJ1-5	NA	many	TGTGCCAGCAGCGTGGGGCAGCCCCAGCATTTT	CASSVGQPQHF
TRBV6-5	TRBJ2-5	NA	NA	TGTGCCAGCAGTTACTCGATGGGGACCCAGTACTTC	CASSYSMGTQYF
TRBV7-9	TRBJ2-1	TRBD1	few	TGTGCCAGCAGCGGTGGGACAGGGGGCGCCTACAATGAGCAGTTCTTC	CASSGGTGGAYNEQFF
TRBV2	TRBJ1-3	TRBD1	many	TGTGCCAGCAAATACGGTGGACAGGGGACCTCTGGAAACACCATATATTTT	CASKYGGQGTSGNTIYF
TRBV5-1	TRBJ2-1	TRBD2	NA	TGCGCCAGCAGCTTTGGACTAGCGGGGGGCGATGAGCAGTTCTTC	CASSFGLAGGDEQFF
TRBV29-1	TRBJ1-2	NA	many	TGCAGCGTTGAATCCAATTTCGTGAGCGGCTACACCTTC	CSVESNFVSGYTF
TRBV5-6	TRBJ2-7	TRBD2	many	TGTGCCAGCAGCTTGGCCGTTAGCGGGATTTACGAGCAGTACTTC	CASSLAVSGIYEQYF
TRBV27	TRBJ2-3	NA	few	TGTGCCAGCAGTTCCATCCAGGCAGTCCGTAATACGCAGTATTTT	CASSSIQAVRNTQYF
TRBV29-1	TRBJ2-1	NA	medium-sized	TGCAGCGTTGAAGTATGGGAGAGCTCCTACAATGAGCAGTTCTTC	CSVEVWESSYNEQFF
TRBV12-3/TRBV12-4	TRBJ1-1	NA	many	TGTGCCAGCAATCTCAGGGTACCTGAAGCTTTCTTT	CASNLRVPEAFF
TRBV6-5	TRBJ2-5	TRBD1	many	TGTGCCAGCAGTTACGTCGACAGGGGTGTCAGAGAGACCCAGTACTTC	CASSYVDRGVRETQYF
TRBV24-1	TRBJ2-1	TRBD2	many	TGTGCCACCAGTCTAGCGGGAGAGATCTACAATGAGCAGTTCTTC	CATSLAGEIYNEQFF
TRBV12-3/TRBV12-4	TRBJ2-1	TRBD1	many	TGTGCCAGCAGTTTAGCGTCGGGACAGGCCGTTGTGCAGTTCTTC	CASSLASGQAVVQFF
TRBV20-1	TRBJ2-1	TRBD2	many	TGCAGTGCTAGTGCTGGACTAGGGCTCAATGAGCAGTTCTTC	CSASAGLGLNEQFF
TRBV6-1	TRBJ2-1	NA	many	TGTGCCAGCAGTGACTATAGCTCCTACAATGAGCAGTTCTTC	CASSDYSSYNEQFF
TRBV2	TRBJ2-5	NA	many	TGTGCCAGCAGTGATTATGGCCAAGAGACCCAGTACTTC	CASSDYGQETQYF
TRBV20-1	TRBJ2-5	TRBD2	many	TGCAGTGCTAGAGGACTAGCGGGACAAGAGACCCAGTACTTC	CSARGLAGQETQYF
TRBV7-6	TRBJ2-7	TRBD1	many	TGTGCCAGCAGCAGGCTGACAGGGGGGGAGCAGTACTTC	CASSRLTGGEQYF
TRBV20-1	TRBJ1-2	TRBD1	many	TGCAGTGCTACAACTACAACAGGGGCGCGAGGCTACACCTTC	CSATTTTGARGYTF
TRBV5-1	TRBJ2-5	NA	many	TGCGCCAGCAGCTTGGAACCGGTTACCCAAGAGACCCAGTACTTC	CASSLEPVTQETQYF
TRBV27	TRBJ2-1	NA	many	TGTGCCAGCAGTTTTTCAAGCGGGCCCAACAATGAGCAGTTCTTC	CASSFSSGPNNEQFF
TRBV29-1	TRBJ2-3	TRBD2	many	TGCAGCGTTGAACTAGCGGGAGTCGTAGATACGCAGTATTTT	CSVELAGVVDTQYF
TRBV2	TRBJ2-5	NA	NA	TGTGCCAGCACTGACGGGACATGGGAAGGAGGAAGCCGGTACTTC	CASTDGTWEGGSRYF
TRBV4-3	TRBJ2-1	NA	many	TGCGCCAGCAGCCAAGATGTAAAGGGGGGAGGACCCCGGAATGAGCAGTTCTTC	CASSQDVKGGGPRNEQFF
TRBV12-3/TRBV12-4	TRBJ2-2	NA	many	TGTGCCAGCAGTTTCTCCCCCACCGGGGAGCTGTTTTTT	CASSFSPTGELFF
TRBV7-9	TRBJ2-2	NA	many	TGTGCCAGCAGCTTAGCTTCCCTCGGGAACACCGGGGAGCTGTTTTTT	CASSLASLGNTGELFF
TRBV20-1	TRBJ2-7	TRBD2	many	TGCAGTGCTAGAGATGGCGGGAGCTCCGAGCAGTACTTC	CSARDGGSSEQYF
TRBV18	TRBJ1-2	NA	many	TGTGCCAGCTCCCCAGGTCCCTATGGCTACACCTTC	CASSPGPYGYTF
TRBV3-1	TRBJ1-3	NA	many	TGTGCCAGCAGCCAGGGGACCCCAGTTCGTTACACCATATATTTT	CASSQGTPVRYTIYF
TRBV7-9	TRBJ2-7	NA	medium-sized	TGTGCCAGCAGCCCACTAGGAGCCGAGCAGTACTTC	CASSPLGAEQYF
TRBV25-1	TRBJ1-1	NA	many	TGTGCCAGCAGTGAACACAGGGATAGTGCTGAAGCTTTCTTT	CASSEHRDSAEAFF